This passage covers 3 T cell receptor beta chains from one sample sequenced in a study of beta chain features in type 1 diabetes. These receptors have no known antigen. Study-level results: The study found moderately but significantly shorter TCRB CDR3s in all four CD4+ subsets of Type 1 diabetes patients.

Investigators reverse transcribed all isolated RNA, so they sequenced expressed TCRB transcripts. Clones were sequenced by immunoSEQ multiplex PCR, and TCRdb holds only the in-frame ones, with some missing. The repertoire holds fewer than 350,000 clones, with 15% as singletons. Input material: naive CD4+ T cells from blood. These receptors all come from a young man with type 1 diabetes.

V is TRBV14 and J is TRBJ2-3; D gene ambiguous. The CDR3 has 16 amino acids. Between the trimmed V and J ends, which lost 3 bases and 2 bases, there was a span of 15 bases. Looked up from germline, CDR1 is SGHDN and CDR2 is FVKESK. In DNA form, the CDR3 reads TGTGCCAGCAGCCATTTACAGCAGAACCCCACAGATACGCAGTATTTT. This sequence encodes CASSHLQQNPTDTQYF.

V gene TRBV19 combines with J gene TRBJ2-7, with 9 bases identical to TRBD2. Trimming removed 5 bases from V and 4 bases from J; junction bases left unmatched: 3. This CDR3 region has 13 residues. CDR1 and CDR2 (germline): LNHDA, SQIVND (reference sequence). The DNA for the CDR3 is TGTGCCAGTAGTTCCCTAGCGGGGTACGAGCAGTACTTC. Translation gives CASSSLAGYEQYF.

The gene calls are TRBV4-3 and TRBJ1-5; 7 positions agree with TRBD1. V was pared by 1 base and J by 0 bases, with 3 bases of the junction left unmatched. Germline lookup yields CDR1 LGHNA and CDR2 YSLEER. The CDR3 totals 16 residues. For the CDR3, the DNA is TGCGCCAGCAGCCAAGTAGCAGGGGGTAGCAATCAGCCCCAGCATTTT. Translating it yields CASSQVAGGSNQPQHF.